This is a list of T cell receptor beta chains from one sample in a study of human T cells and chemical hapten exposure. MiXCR, applied by TCRdb to the RACE reads, yields one record per CDR3 protein. The table records 84,000 or so distinct CDR3 sequences, roughly 10% of them present only once. The sample here was whole blood, taken in connection with sensitization to the hapten diphenylcyclopropenone (DPC). The receptors derive from a woman aged 25 to 45 with alopecia areata. Some clones in this sample may be carry-over from other donors' samples. The CDR3 runs from the conserved cysteine through the conserved F or W. Fields, in order: J gene, D gene, clone size, V gene, CDR3 protein, CDR3 DNA. The D gene is left open where the match is weak. Clone size, where shown, is once, few, many, or a class for clones that have expanded.

TRBJ2-3	TRBD2	.	TRBV19	CASSTGREPYTDTQYF	TGTGCCAGTAGTACCGGGCGGGAGCCATACACAGATACGCAGTATTTT
TRBJ2-1	TRBD2	many	TRBV9	CASSTRTSGSMSNEQFF	TGTGCCAGCAGCACTAGGACTAGCGGGAGTATGTCCAATGAGCAGTTCTTC
TRBJ2-1	TRBD1	many	TRBV7-3	CASSKGGTGGHNEQFF	TGTGCCAGCAGCAAGGGCGGGACAGGGGGTCACAATGAGCAGTTCTTC
TRBJ2-1	.	.	TRBV6-2/TRBV6-3	CASSYYVGYNEQFF	TGTGCCAGCAGTTATTATGTTGGCTACAATGAGCAGTTCTTC
TRBJ1-6	.	many	TRBV6-1	CASSERQNNSPLHF	TGTGCCAGCAGTGAAAGACAGAATAATTCACCCCTCCACTTT
TRBJ2-7	.	.	TRBV5-1	CASSLAGGDEQYF	TGCGCCAGCAGCTTGGCGGGGGGCGACGAGCAGTACTTC
TRBJ2-3	.	.	TRBV6-2/TRBV6-3	CASMRRWMQYF	TGTGCCAGCATGAGGCGGTGGATGCAGTATTTT
TRBJ1-2	.	.	TRBV7-9	CASSPVDYGYTF	TGTGCCAGCAGCCCGGTTGACTATGGCTACACCTTC
TRBJ2-5	.	.	TRBV10-3	CAISEQFQETQYF	TGTGCCATCAGTGAGCAGTTCCAAGAGACCCAGTACTTC
TRBJ2-5	TRBD1	many	TRBV11-2	CASSRDRGETQYF	TGTGCCAGCAGCCGGGACAGGGGTGAGACCCAGTACTTC
TRBJ2-4	.	few	TRBV6-5	CASTAPGVLNIQYF	TGTGCCAGCACCGCCCCAGGGGTATTGAACATTCAGTACTTC
TRBJ1-2	TRBD1	many	TRBV28	CASRQPGQGSYNYYGYTF	TGTGCCAGCAGACAGCCGGGACAGGGATCGTACAACTACTATGGCTACACCTTC
TRBJ2-1	.	.	TRBV12-3/TRBV12-4	CASSLRQYNEQFF	TGTGCCAGCAGTTTAAGGCAGTACAATGAGCAGTTCTTC
TRBJ1-3	TRBD1	few	TRBV6-4	CARHALRTSTGAGASSGNTIYF	TGTGCCAGACACGCCTTACGTACCTCGACAGGGGCGGGCGCAAGCTCTGGAAACACCATATATTTT
TRBJ1-2	.	few	TRBV18	CASSPRQGGGYGYTF	TGTGCCAGCTCACCAAGGCAGGGCGGGGGCTATGGCTACACCTTC
TRBJ2-7	.	few	TRBV28	CASCRLVDYEQYF	TGTGCCAGCTGCAGACTAGTGGATTACGAGCAGTACTTC
TRBJ2-7	TRBD2	many	TRBV7-3	CASSLTGTSLTYEQYF	TGTGCCAGCAGCTTAACGGGGACTAGCCTAACCTACGAGCAGTACTTC
TRBJ2-1	TRBD2	.	TRBV20-1	CSASSAFRAGGLYNEQFF	TGCAGTGCTAGCTCGGCCTTCCGAGCGGGAGGCCTCTACAATGAGCAGTTCTTC
TRBJ2-5	.	many	TRBV6-6	CASRPRTQETQYF	TGTGCCAGCCGCCCGAGGACGCAAGAGACCCAGTACTTC
TRBJ2-1	TRBD1	.	TRBV28	CASTNPRQGREQFF	TGTGCCAGCACCAACCCTCGACAGGGTCGTGAGCAGTTCTTC
TRBJ2-2	TRBD1	many	TRBV4-3	CASSQNDRVGTGELFF	TGCGCCAGCAGCCAAAACGACAGGGTTGGGACCGGGGAGCTGTTTTTT
TRBJ2-3	TRBD2	few	TRBV5-5	CASSLGLAQDTQYF	TGTGCCAGCAGCTTGGGACTAGCACAAGATACGCAGTATTTT
TRBJ1-1	.	few	TRBV20-1	CSARGPQGNTEAFF	TGCAGTGCTAGAGGCCCCCAGGGGAACACTGAAGCTTTCTTT
TRBJ1-5	.	many	TRBV28	CAGGNSNQPQHF	TGTGCGGGGGGGAATAGCAATCAGCCCCAGCATTTT
TRBJ1-2	TRBD1	few	TRBV9	CASSRTGGGYTF	TGTGCCAGCAGCAGAACAGGGGGCGGCTACACCTTC
TRBJ1-2	.	few	TRBV7-9	CASSYFGRGYTF	TGTGCCAGCAGCTATTTTGGACGTGGCTACACCTTC
TRBJ2-1	.	many	TRBV7-9	CASSWGAIQFF	TGTGCCAGCAGCTGGGGCGCCATTCAGTTCTTC
TRBJ2-3	.	few	TRBV3-1	CASSTPPAMDTQYF	TGTGCCAGCTCAACGCCGCCGGCGATGGATACGCAGTATTTT
TRBJ2-5	.	many	TRBV11-1	CASSDYYREETQYF	TGTGCCAGCAGCGATTACTACAGGGAGGAGACCCAGTACTTC
TRBJ1-4	.	many	TRBV20-1	CSAREEVGGREKLFF	TGCAGTGCTAGAGAAGAGGTGGGGGGACGGGAAAAACTGTTTTTT
TRBJ1-4	.	many	TRBV12-3/TRBV12-4	CASRRGSSNEKLFF	TGTGCCAGCAGAAGGGGGTCGTCTAATGAAAAACTGTTTTTT
TRBJ1-2	.	few	TRBV28	CASSPWVDGYTF	TGTGCCAGCAGTCCCTGGGTTGATGGCTACACCTTC
TRBJ2-1	TRBD1	many	TRBV28	CASSTDRGPDNEQFF	TGTGCCAGCAGCACCGACAGGGGACCCGACAATGAGCAGTTCTTC
TRBJ2-1	TRBD1	.	TRBV15	CATSLETGGHEQFF	TGTGCCACCAGCTTGGAAACAGGGGGCCATGAGCAGTTCTTC
TRBJ1-6	TRBD1	.	TRBV12-3/TRBV12-4	CASSSTGEAPLHF	TGTGCCAGCAGTTCGACAGGGGAGGCACCCCTCCACTTT
TRBJ2-3	.	few	TRBV11-2	CASSLSGTTDTQYF	TGTGCCAGCAGCTTATCGGGGACTACAGATACGCAGTATTTT
TRBJ2-2	.	many	TRBV7-8	CASSLGSPPGELFF	TGTGCCAGCAGCTTAGGATCCCCTCCCGGGGAGCTGTTTTTT
TRBJ1-5	.	few	TRBV20-1	CSASPGPGQPQHF	TGCAGTGCGTCCCCAGGACCGGGGCAGCCCCAGCATTTT
TRBJ2-2	TRBD2	few	TRBV10-3	CAIPSGNTGELFF	TGTGCCATCCCTAGCGGGAACACCGGGGAGCTGTTTTTT
TRBJ2-7	.	.	TRBV6-2/TRBV6-3	CASSYSSGPFGYEQYF	TGTGCCAGCAGTTACTCGTCAGGGCCGTTTGGTTACGAGCAGTACTTC
TRBJ1-3	.	many	TRBV6-5	CASSPGHSGNTIYF	TGTGCCAGCAGTCCAGGGCACTCTGGAAACACCATATATTTT
TRBJ2-1	.	many	TRBV3-1	CASSQGPSPYNEQFF	TGTGCCAGCAGCCAAGGGCCCTCGCCCTACAATGAGCAGTTCTTC
TRBJ2-1	.	.	TRBV10-3	CAINNNYNEQFF	TGTGCCATCAATAATAACTACAATGAGCAGTTCTTC
TRBJ1-1	.	many	TRBV18	CASSPPKGSSNTEAFF	TGTGCCAGCTCACCCCCCAAGGGCTCGAGTAACACTGAAGCTTTCTTT